Shown below are 20 T cell receptor beta chains from a single sample sequenced in a study of tumor and adjacent non-tumor tissue in lung cancer. The library came from three nested PCR rounds adapted from ARM-PCR protocols. Each CDR3 protein is one row after TCRdb ran MiXCR on the multiplex PCR reads. The repertoire has about 86,000 distinct CDR3 sequences, more than 75% of them found once; the top ten carry 21%. The template was RNA from unsorted bulk tissue. More than 3 cm separated this lung sample from the edge of the tumor. The sequencing input was distant non-tumor lung tissue. These TCRs come from a woman between 50 and 59 years old with non-small cell lung cancer.

To note about this clonotype: A read error may be the cause here, since a much bigger clone is one base away. The CDR3 end shows no conserved phenylalanine or tryptophan, and so a read error is likely. This chain connects TRBV6-6 to TRBJ2-5; the D gene is possibly TRBD2 (5 bases). Per the germline V gene, CDR1 is MNHNY and CDR2 is SVGAGI (reference sequence). The CDR3 extends over 13 amino acids. The CDR3 DNA sequence: TGTGCCAGCAGTCGTTCGACACTAGAGGCCCAGTACCTC. It is translated as CASSRSTLEAQYL.

The chain carries TRBV10-3 and TRBJ2-7; possibly TRBD1 for D (5 bases). This CDR3 is built from 13 residues. V lost 5 bases, J lost 3 bases, and 11 bases lay in between. Per the germline V gene, CDR1 is ENHRY and CDR2 is SYGVKD. Written as DNA, the CDR3 is TGTGCCATCAGTCAGGGCGGATACTACGAGCAGTACTTC. Amino acid sequence: CAISQGGYYEQYF.

This clonotype was found once. One end of the junction is discordant with germline, which a read error may explain. The V call is TRBV6-5, the J call TRBJ1-5; D is unresolved. The CDR3 contains 15 residues. Germline CDR1 reads MNHEY; CDR2 reads SVGAGI. Written as DNA, the CDR3 is TGTGCCAGCAGTCACTCAGGTATTAGCAATCAGCCCCAGCATTTT. Amino acid sequence: CASSHSGISNQPQHF.

The chain uses TRBV11-2 and TRBJ2-5; 8 bases map to TRBD2. Germline V CDR1 and CDR2: SGHAT, FQNNGV. There are 13 residues in the CDR3. As DNA, the CDR3 is TGTGTCAGTAGCTTAGAGGCTAGCGGGCGATTGTACTTC. Encoded protein: CVSSLEASGRLYF.

The V gene is TRBV29-1, the J gene TRBJ2-1; 8 bases map to TRBD1. V trimming: 8 bases; J trimming: 5 bases; junction bases outside the gene matches: 8. The germline CDR1 and CDR2 sequences are SQVTM and ANQGSEA. The CDR3 has 13 residues. This chain's CDR3 is CSTAQGADNEQFF. CDR3 in DNA: TGCAGCACTGCCCAGGGGGCGGACAATGAGCAGTTCTTC.

Concerning this clonotype: An end of the junction does not agree with germline; a read error may underlie this. The V call is TRBV28, the J call TRBJ1-5; tentatively, D is TRBD1 (5 bases). CDR1 and CDR2 (germline): MDHEN, SYDVKM. CDR3 size: 17 residues. CDR3: CASSLARQPDSNQPQDF. CDR3 bases: TGTGCCAGCAGTTTGGCCCGACAGCCTGATAGCAATCAGCCCCAGGATTTT.

About this clonotype itself: The junction departs from germline at one end; a sequencing error may be responsible. The chain carries TRBV10-3 and TRBJ2-3; possible D gene TRBD1, 7 bases. The CDR3 covers 16 residues. Per germline, CDR1 ENHRY and CDR2 SYGVKD. CDR3 sequence: CAISGVIGGGTDTQYF. As DNA, the CDR3 is TGTGCCATCAGTGGTGTTATAGGGGGCGGGACAGACACGCAGTATTTT.

Details on this clonotype: Its ends do not fully match the called genes, so a read error is possible. The V gene is TRBV6-5, the J gene TRBJ2-7; D may be TRBD2 (6 bases). CDR1 is MNHEY, CDR2 SVGAGI, per germline. The length of the CDR3 is 16 residues. Here the CDR3 reads CASSYSGTGDFYEHYF. The CDR3 nucleotides are TGTGCCAGCAGTTACTCCGGTACGGGGGACTTCTACGAGCATTACTTC.

Notes on this clonotype: A junction boundary mismatches the germline segment, possibly from a read error. This chain uses TRBV4-1 with TRBJ2-7; 7 nucleotides agree with TRBD1. CDR3 length: 14 residues. CDR1 is MGHRA and CDR2 is YSYEKL in the germline V gene. CDR3 sequence (DNA): TGCGACAGCAGCCAACCGACAGGGATTTACGAGCGGTACTTC. This encodes CDSSQPTGIYERYF.

A remark on this clonotype: The junction departs from the called germline gene at one end, perhaps through a read error. This chain uses TRBV10-3 with TRBJ2-7; D tentatively fits TRBD1 or TRBD2 (7 bases each). CDR1 and CDR2 from the germline V gene are ENHRY and SYGVKD. The CDR3 loop spans 15 amino acids. CDR3 DNA: TGTGCCATCAGGGCGGAGGGCAGGGGGGACTACGAGCAATGCTTC. Translated, it gives CAIRAEGRGDYEQCF.

This clonotype was seen a single time. Since no conserved phenylalanine or tryptophan closes the CDR3, a read error is the likely cause. This chain links TRBV6-5 with TRBJ2-5, with 9 bases identical to TRBD1. The V and J ends lost 4 bases and 7 bases, in that order; junction bases with no gene match: 7. The CDR3 length is 14 residues. Germline V CDR1 and CDR2: MNHEY, SVGAGI. CDR3 coding DNA: TGTGCCAGCAGTTTAGGACAGGGGAGCTCGACCCAGTACTTA. Translating it yields CASSLGQGSSTQYL.

V and J are TRBV11-2 and TRBJ2-1; maybe TRBD2 (6 bases). Germline CDR1 reads SGHAT; CDR2 reads FQNNGV. CDR3 length equals 13 residues. The CDR3 region has the DNA TGTACTAGCAGCCTGGAGGTCTTCGGGGAGCAGTTCTTC. Amino acid sequence: CTSSLEVFGEQFF.

As for this clonotype: The junction shows a germline mismatch at one end, possibly a read error. V is TRBV6-5 and J is TRBJ1-1; D unclear. Germline V gene data show CDR1 as MNHEY and CDR2 as SVGAGI. The length of the CDR3 is 15 residues. The CDR3, as DNA: TGTGCCTGCAGTTACCTCTCTGGGTCAAACACTGAAGTTTTCTTT. This encodes CACSYLSGSNTEVFF.

This clonotype has a handful of counts. A much larger clone lies one base from this, so it may be a read error. V is TRBV5-1 and J is TRBJ2-1; D perhaps matches TRBD2 (6 bases). Germline V gene lookup returns CDR1 SGHRS and CDR2 YFSETQ. The CDR3 sequence is 15 residues long. For the CDR3, the DNA is TGCACCAGCAGCTTGGACGGGACTCCACGCGGGGAGCAGTTCTTC. Its protein product is CTSSLDGTPRGEQFF.

The rearrangement uses TRBV10-2 and TRBJ2-5, with D possibly matching TRBD2 (6 bases). The CDR3 consists of 14 residues. Per germline, CDR1 WSHSY and CDR2 SAAADI. The V end was cut by 4 bases, the J end by 14 bases, with 23 bases between. CDR3 in amino acids: CASSVVAAQENHYF. The CDR3 region has the DNA TGCGCCAGCAGTGTTGTAGCGGCCCAAGAGAACCACTACTTC.

Concerning this clonotype: Without the conserved terminal phenylalanine or tryptophan, this CDR3 likely stems from a read error. V gene TRBV6-1 combines with J gene TRBJ2-3; D unresolved. CDR3 size: 13 residues. Germline V lookup: CDR1 MNHNS, CDR2 SASEGT. DNA for the CDR3: TGTACCAGCGATCTGGGGAACACAGATACGCAGTATTCT. Its protein product is CTSDLGNTDTQYS.

A remark on this clonotype: Since no conserved phenylalanine or tryptophan closes the CDR3, a read error is the likely cause. The chain is built from TRBV5-1 and TRBJ1-5; possibly TRBD1 for D (5 bases). Germline V gives CDR1 SGHRS, CDR2 YFSETQ. The CDR3 covers 15 residues. The CDR3 loop reads CAGSLDGRDGQAQHL. DNA for the CDR3: TGCGCCGGCAGCTTGGATGGACGGGACGGCCAGGCCCAGCATTTA.

This clonotype showed up many times. V and J are TRBV5-6 and TRBJ2-1; D tentatively reads TRBD1 or TRBD2 (5 bases each). Between the trimmed V and J ends, which lost 1 base and 0 bases, there was a span of 11 bases. This CDR3 comprises 16 residues. CDR1 SGHDT and CDR2 YYEEEE come from the germline V gene. The CDR3 DNA is TGTGCCAGCAGCTTGACAGGACTCCTCTCCTACAATGAGCAGTTCTTC. Translation gives CASSLTGLLSYNEQFF.

Remarks on this clonotype: One end of the junction fails to match germline, which may point to a read error. J is TRBJ1-1 and V is TRBV24-1, with 8 bases lining up with TRBD1. CDR3 length: 13 residues. The V gene's germline CDR1 is KGHDR and CDR2 SFDVKD. DNA of the CDR3: TGTGCCAACAGTGAAAGGACAGGGCTTGAAGCTTCCTTT. It translates to CANSERTGLEASF.

Notes on this clonotype: The CDR3 end shows no conserved phenylalanine or tryptophan, and so a read error is likely. This rearrangement joins TRBV29-1 to TRBJ2-7; D is unresolved. V was pared by 6 bases and J by 0 bases, with 12 bases between. Germline V gene lookup returns CDR1 SQVTM and CDR2 ANQGSEA. The CDR3 sequence is 13 residues long. CDR3 amino acids: CSVPGTFSYEQYY. CDR3 coding DNA: TGCAGCGTGCCTGGCACTTTCTCCTACGAGCAGTACTAC.